Listed here is a single TCR beta chain. The sample is drawn from a study of blood T cell repertoires in COVID-19. The repertoire was sequenced with immunoSEQ multiplex PCR; TCRdb's copy has only in-frame clones and lacks some. The table shows 300,000 to 350,000 clones, with roughly 90% occurring only once. CDR3 length: 13 amino acids. V was trimmed by 2 bases and J by 4 bases, leaving 9 bases between them. CDR1 and CDR2 from the germline V gene are GTSNPN and SVGIG (reference sequence). Source material: peripheral blood. The clonotype comes from a woman in her sixties or seventies with COVID-19, enrolled during active disease. The chain recombines TRBV30 with TRBJ1-5; D gene unclear. DNA for the CDR3: TGTGCCTGGAGTCCCTTATTAAATCAGCCCCAGCATTTT. It is translated as CAWSPLLNQPQHF.